The 16 T cell receptor beta chains below come from one sample, sequenced in a study of spatial heterogeneity in lung cancer. This sample's time point: blood at routine non-recurrence follow-up after resection. TCRdb reprocessed the 5' RACE reads via MiXCR and lists one record per CDR3 protein. The sample yields some 20,000 distinct CDR3 sequences, under 10% seen once. The sample in question was PBMCs, obtained at follow-up. The receptors shown here come from a male donor with early-stage non-small cell lung cancer.

This clonotype was seen ten or more times. V and J are TRBV9 and TRBJ2-3; TRBD2 matches at 8 bases. This CDR3 has 18 amino acids. V was pared by 3 bases and J by 2 bases, with 14 bases of the junction left unmatched. Germline CDR1 reads SGDLS; CDR2 reads YYNGEE. The CDR3 DNA reads TGTGCCAGCAGCGCCGCGGGGATTGAGCGGGGGTACACAGATACGCAGTATTTT. It codes for CASSAAGIERGYTDTQYF.

At least ten counts were recorded for this clonotype. The rearrangement links TRBV7-2 to TRBJ2-1; 12 nucleotides align to TRBD2. Germline V gives CDR1 SGHTA, CDR2 FQGNSA. This CDR3 has 15 residues. The V gene end was trimmed by 4 bases and the J gene end by 10 bases; junction bases not matched to a gene: 8. The CDR3 here is CASSSPPLAGGEQFF. In DNA form, the CDR3 reads TGTGCCAGCAGCTCCCCCCCACTAGCGGGGGGAGAGCAGTTCTTC. Looking up the rest from reference TRBV7-2 and TRBJ2-1 gives the full variable domain: GAGVSQSPSNKVTEKGKDVELRCDPISGHTALYWYRQSLGQGLEFLIYFQGNSAPDKSGLPSDRFSAERTGGSVSTLTIQRTQQEDSAVYLCASSSPPLAGGEQFFGPGTRLTVL.

This clonotype was recorded many times. This chain joins TRBV7-6 and TRBJ2-2; TRBD2 matches 7 bases. CDR3 size: 15 residues. Germline-derived CDR1 and CDR2 are SGHVS and FNYEAQ. With 1 base clipped from V and 1 base from J, the junction kept 0 bases outside the gene matches. The CDR3 DNA reads as TGTGCCAGCAGCTTAGGGACTAGGAACACCGGGGAGCTGTTTTTT. Its protein is CASSLGTRNTGELFF.

In its sample, this clonotype was seen a few times. The genes are TRBV18 and TRBJ1-1, with 8 positions matching TRBD1. The J segment lost 4 bases and the V segment lost 5 bases, leaving 6 bases of the junction unmatched. This CDR3 is built from 14 residues. Germline V gene sequence: CDR1 KGHSH, CDR2 LQKENI. CDR3 sequence (DNA): TGTGCCAGCTCAAGCGGACAGGGCGGCACTGAAGCTTTCTTT. It encodes CASSSGQGGTEAFF. Full variable domain (remainder filled in from reference TRBV18 and TRBJ1-1): NAGVMQNPRHLVRRRGQEARLRCSPMKGHSHVYWYRQLPEEGLKFMVYLQKENIIDESGMPKERFSAEFPKEGPSILRIQQVVRGDSAAYFCASSSGQGGTEAFFGQGTRLTVV.

Sample share makes this clonotype medium-sized. The rearrangement joins TRBV4-1 to TRBJ1-5; D not resolved. CDR1 and CDR2 (germline): MGHRA, YSYEKL. The V and J ends lost 0 bases and 3 bases respectively, with 12 bases between them. The CDR3 runs 16 residues. The CDR3 bases are TGCGCCAGCAGCCAAGATTGGTTAGGGTTCAATCAGCCCCAGCATTTT. Its protein product is CASSQDWLGFNQPQHF.

The chain uses TRBV29-1 and TRBJ2-5, with D perhaps matching TRBD2 (6 bases). V lost 7 bases, J lost 5 bases, and 17 bases lay in between. CDR1 and CDR2 (germline): SQVTM, ANQGSEA. The length of the CDR3 is 13 residues. The CDR3 DNA reads as TGCAGCGCCGAGGTGGGAGGTCGCGAGACCCAGTACTTC. It yields the protein CSAEVGGRETQYF.

This clonotype came up a few times. V is TRBV11-2 and J is TRBJ2-1; D unclear. V was trimmed by 1 base and J by 3 bases, leaving 4 bases between them. Germline V gene lookup returns CDR1 SGHAT and CDR2 FQNNGV. The CDR3 covers 13 residues. The CDR3 protein is CASSLVLYNEQFF. The CDR3 DNA reads TGTGCCAGCAGCTTAGTGCTCTACAATGAGCAGTTCTTC.

There are many counts of this clonotype. The chain combines TRBV7-7 with TRBJ2-5, with D perhaps TRBD2 (5 bases). V was cut by 5 bases and J by 2 bases, with 12 bases left in between. CDR1 and CDR2 (germline): SSHAT, FNYEAQ (reference sequence). This CDR3 spans 14 amino acids. The DNA for the CDR3 is TGTGCCAGCAGCCCCCAGACGGGACAAGAGACCCAGTACTTC. Translated, it gives CASSPQTGQETQYF. Drawing the rest from reference TRBV7-7 and TRBJ2-5, the complete variable domain is GAGVSQSPRYKVTKRGQDVTLRCDPISSHATLYWYQQALGQGPEFLTYFNYEAQPDKSGLPSDRFSAERPEGSISTLTIQRTEQRDSAMYRCASSPQTGQETQYFGPGTRLLVL.

This clonotype was found many times. The chain uses TRBV5-1 and TRBJ2-5; D is ambiguous. This CDR3 region has 13 residues. Germline V lookup: CDR1 SGHRS, CDR2 YFSETQ. Trimming shortened V by 4 bases and J by 7 bases, and 14 bases separated the two germline ends. CDR3 sequence: CASSPMTLGTQYF. DNA for the CDR3: TGCGCCAGCAGCCCAATGACGCTTGGGACCCAGTACTTC.

The chain joins TRBV27 to TRBJ2-1; a weak D match, TRBD1 (5 bases). The V gene lost 1 base and the J gene lost 0 bases, with 10 bases spanning the gap. CDR3 length: 16 amino acids. Germline V gene data show CDR1 as MNHEY and CDR2 as SMNVEV (reference sequence). The CDR3 DNA reads as TGTGCCAGCAGTTTATGGGGCGTAAGCTCCTACAATGAGCAGTTCTTC. It codes for CASSLWGVSSYNEQFF.

There are many counts of this clonotype. This chain joins TRBV29-1 and TRBJ2-7; perhaps TRBD1 as D (6 bases). This CDR3 region has 11 residues. Looked up from germline, CDR1 is SQVTM and CDR2 is ANQGSEA. Trimming cost V 6 bases and J 6 bases, with 12 bases left between them. The CDR3 region is CSVKQGGEQYF. CDR3 nucleotides: TGCAGCGTCAAACAGGGCGGCGAGCAGTACTTC.

This clonotype has only a few counts. This chain uses TRBV30 with TRBJ2-3, with 13 bases identical to TRBD2. V gave up 5 bases and J gave up 7 bases; unmatched junction bases: 9. Germline assignment: CDR1 GTSNPN and CDR2 SVGIG (reference sequence). This CDR3 is 15 amino acids long. In DNA, the CDR3 is TGTGCCTGGGGAGAGGGACTAGCGGGGCCCCATACGCAGTATTTT. Encoded protein: CAWGEGLAGPHTQYF.

This clonotype has ten or more counts. The chain is built from TRBV7-2 and TRBJ1-1; 9 bases line up with TRBD1. The CDR3 covers 17 residues. The ends lost 5 bases at V and 0 bases at J; junction bases unmatched: 10. The germline V gene has CDR1 SGHTA and CDR2 FQGNSA. The CDR3 region has the DNA TGTGCCAGCAGCCTCCCGGGACAGGGAGTCATGAACACTGAAGCTTTCTTT. It specifies CASSLPGQGVMNTEAFF.

At least ten counts were recorded for this clonotype. This chain's CDR3 is CASSGLAGITDTQYF. The CDR3 DNA is TGCGCCAGCAGTGGACTAGCGGGAATCACAGATACGCAGTATTTT. The J gene is TRBJ2-3, the V gene TRBV4-1; the match to TRBD2 covers 12 bases. The CDR3 runs 15 residues. The V gene end was trimmed by 6 bases and the J gene end by 2 bases; junction bases not matched to a gene: 3. CDR1 is MGHRA and CDR2 is YSYEKL in the germline V gene.

Of note for this clonotype: At one end the junction does not follow the germline gene, possibly because of a read error. The rearrangement uses TRBV11-2 and TRBJ2-5, with 7 bases lining up with TRBD2. Germline assignment: CDR1 SGHAT and CDR2 FQNNGV. There are 16 residues in the CDR3. The CDR3 region is CANSPTPTGAGETQYF. CDR3 nucleotides: TGTGCCAACAGCCCCACCCCTACGGGAGCGGGGGAGACCCAGTACTTC.

This clonotype was picked up a small number of times. The gene calls are TRBV4-1 and TRBJ2-7; D perhaps matches TRBD1 (5 bases). This CDR3 comprises 16 residues. The V end lost 1 base, the J end lost 6 bases, and 19 bases lay between the germline ends. Germline CDR1 is MGHRA and CDR2 is YSYEKL. For the CDR3, the DNA is TGCGCCAGCAGCCAAGGCGCTTGGCAGGGTGGGCGCGAGCAGTACTTC. It codes for CASSQGAWQGGREQYF.